This T cell receptor beta chain was recorded in a study of siplizumab effects on memory and regulatory T cells. Study-wide results and limits: Naive T cells looked more diverse than memory cells, and they looked like major contributors to the alloresponse. A mean of roughly 68% of mappable alloreactive CD4+ clones were Treg-derived with siplizumab, compared with 25% to 30% in controls. Neither a naive nor a memory phenotype was assignable to roughly 80-96% of proliferating CD4+ or CD8+ clones.

Around 9.2 x 10^4 TCR templates underwent assay in every sample. This table comes from immunoSEQ multiplex PCR, and its TCRdb copy is limited to in-frame clones, with some not included. The sample shows about 82,000 clones, 87% of them seen only once. J gave up 0 bases and V 1 base, and 3 bases lay outside the gene matches. This CDR3 is 17 amino acids long. In germline, CDR1 is SGHTA, CDR2 FQGNSA. This clone turned up a few times. The antigen is undetermined. This chain uses TRBV7-2 with TRBJ1-6; TRBD1 aligns across 7 bases. This TCR was sampled from a human donor in good health. Sequencing used Tregs sorted from blood. The CDR3 protein is CASSLGDRSSYNSPLHF. CDR3 nucleotides: TGTGCCAGCAGCTTAGGGGACAGAAGCTCCTATAATTCACCCCTCCACTTT.